This note documents a single T cell receptor (beta chain) sequence. The CDR3 consists of 15 residues. In germline, CDR1 is SGDLS, CDR2 YYNGEE. Trimming stripped 0 bases from V and 1 base from J, with 10 bases between. These data originate in a study of memory CD4+ T cells and cytomegalovirus serostatus. As processed by the authors: After removing out-of-frame reads, around 2,100,000 distinct TCRbeta sequences remained. This table comes from immunoSEQ multiplex PCR, and its TCRdb copy is limited to in-frame clones, with some not included. Clone size and the V and J calls come from that table; the DNA yielded D and trimming. The table has fewer than 90,000 clones, roughly 78% seen once. Single viable CD3+CD4+CD8-CD45RO+ cells were sorted as the memory CD4+ T cells.

This sequence originates from an adult in good health and CMV-seropositive. The chain joins TRBV9 to TRBJ1-1; D is unresolved. The sequencing sample was made of memory CD4+ T cells from blood. CDR3 amino acids: CASSVGLEGNTEAFF. CDR3 nucleotides: TGTGCCAGCAGCGTAGGATTAGAGGGGAACACTGAAGCTTTCTTT.